The entry below gives a single T cell receptor (beta chain) sequence along with its context. This record belongs to a study of T cell responses to AZD1222 COVID-19 vaccine. The V gene's germline CDR1 is KGHSH and CDR2 LQKENI. This CDR3 region has 17 residues. V was clipped by 1 base and J by 6 bases, with 21 bases between them. Profiled with immunoSEQ multiplex PCR; TCRdb holds only in-frame clones, not every one. Here the sample spans some 200,000 clones, roughly 91% being singletons. This receptor was obtained from an adult who received the AZD1222 COVID-19 vaccine. This specimen consisted of peripheral blood, obtained 28 days after the second AZD1222 dose. The rearrangement joins TRBV18 to TRBJ1-1; D might be TRBD1 (6 bases). The CDR3 DNA reads as TGTGCCAGCTCACCACGAGCAGGGGCAGTTGGGCGGGCTGAAGCTTTCTTT. It translates to CASSPRAGAVGRAEAFF.